This TCR beta chain was observed in a study of blood T cells in healthy people across ages. As to this clonotype: No antigen is known for it.

Study-wide results and caveats: There was a strong correlation between TCR beta diversity and naive T cell percentage.

The CDR3 is 14 amino acids. The germline gives CDR1 SEHNR, CDR2 FQNEAQ (reference sequence). Trimming removed 5 bases from V and 2 bases from J, with 12 bases in between. The second PCR ran roughly 6 to 11 cycles with a sample-barcoded 5' primer and J-beta primers. A single record per CDR3 protein comes from TCRdb applying MiXCR to the 5' RACE reads. The sample lists about 800,000 distinct CDR3 sequences, 25% seen once, with more than 3% in the top ten. Researchers report isolating at least 7 million PBMCs per sample. The sample also formed part of further work on T cells of mothers and their children. That source reports: Related mother-child pairs showed slightly, non-significantly higher overlap than unrelated pairs.

Sequenced sample: blood. V usage is TRBV7-9 and J usage is TRBJ1-1, with TRBD1 as a possible D gene (5 bases). The TCR originated in a boy younger than 18 in good health. The CDR3 protein is CASSPVRDNTEAFF. DNA for the CDR3: TGTGCCAGCAGCCCGGTCCGGGACAACACTGAAGCTTTCTTT.